This T cell receptor beta chain comes out of a study of T cell changes during pregnancy in multiple sclerosis. V was pared by 4 bases and J by 5 bases, with 18 bases between. The CDR3 consists of 15 residues. Germline V gene data show CDR1 as MRHNA and CDR2 as SNTAGT. The protocol was immunoSEQ multiplex PCR, while the TCRdb copy is restricted to in-frame clones and leaves out a portion. In the table there are thousands of clones, 80% of which are singletons. The sequenced material came from CD4+ T cells from PBMCs (not recorded whether the cells were cultured). The chain couples TRBV6-4 to TRBJ2-7; unclear D gene. This TCR derives from a female patient with multiple sclerosis, enrolled in a pregnancy study. Some clones in this sample may be carry-over from other donors' samples. The CDR3, as DNA: TGTGCCAGCAGTGGTCTCCCCGGAGCCCCGAACGAGCAGTACTTC. Amino acid sequence: CASSGLPGAPNEQYF.